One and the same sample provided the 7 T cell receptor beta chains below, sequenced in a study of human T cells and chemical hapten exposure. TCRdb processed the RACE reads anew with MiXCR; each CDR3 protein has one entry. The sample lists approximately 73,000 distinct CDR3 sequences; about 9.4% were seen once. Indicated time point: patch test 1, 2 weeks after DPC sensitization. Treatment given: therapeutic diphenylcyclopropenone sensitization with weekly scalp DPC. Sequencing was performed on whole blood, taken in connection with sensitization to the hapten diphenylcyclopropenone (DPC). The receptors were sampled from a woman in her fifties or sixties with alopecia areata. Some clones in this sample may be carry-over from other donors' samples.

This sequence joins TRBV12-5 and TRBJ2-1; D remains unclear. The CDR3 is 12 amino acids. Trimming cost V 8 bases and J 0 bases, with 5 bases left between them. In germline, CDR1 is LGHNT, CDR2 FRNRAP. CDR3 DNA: TGTGCTAGTCATAACTCCTACAATGAGCAGTTCTTC. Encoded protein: CASHNSYNEQFF. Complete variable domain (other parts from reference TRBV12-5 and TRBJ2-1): DARVTQTPRHKVTEMGQEVTMRCQPILGHNTVFWYRQTMMQGLELLAYFRNRAPLDDSGMPKDRFSAEMPDATLATLKIQPSEPRDSAVYFCASHNSYNEQFFGPGTRLTVL.

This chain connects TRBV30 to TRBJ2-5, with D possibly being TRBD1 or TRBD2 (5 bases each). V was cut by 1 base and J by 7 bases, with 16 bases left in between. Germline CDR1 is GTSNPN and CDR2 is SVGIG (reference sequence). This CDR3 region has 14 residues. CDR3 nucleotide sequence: TGTGCCTGGAGTGGGGACCCGGCCATCGTGACCCAGTACTTC. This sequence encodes CAWSGDPAIVTQYF.

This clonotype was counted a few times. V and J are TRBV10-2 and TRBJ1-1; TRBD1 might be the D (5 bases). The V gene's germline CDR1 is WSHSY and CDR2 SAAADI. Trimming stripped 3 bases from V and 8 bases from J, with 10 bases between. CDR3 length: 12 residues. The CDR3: CASSEGVAEAFF. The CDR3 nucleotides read TGCGCCAGCAGTGAAGGGGTGGCCGAAGCTTTCTTT.

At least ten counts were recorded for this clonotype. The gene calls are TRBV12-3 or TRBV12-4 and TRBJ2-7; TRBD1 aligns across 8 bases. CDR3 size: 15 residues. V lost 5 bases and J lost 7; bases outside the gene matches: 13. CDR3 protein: CASSAGTGPLGEQYF. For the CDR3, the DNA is TGTGCCAGCAGTGCCGGGACAGGCCCCCTGGGGGAGCAGTACTTC.

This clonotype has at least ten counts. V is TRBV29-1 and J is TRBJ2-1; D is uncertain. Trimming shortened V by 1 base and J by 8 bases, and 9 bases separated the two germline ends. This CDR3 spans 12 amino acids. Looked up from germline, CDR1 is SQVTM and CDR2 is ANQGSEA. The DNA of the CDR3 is TGCAGCGTTGAAGTTAGACTCCATGAGCAGTTCTTC. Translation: CSVEVRLHEQFF.

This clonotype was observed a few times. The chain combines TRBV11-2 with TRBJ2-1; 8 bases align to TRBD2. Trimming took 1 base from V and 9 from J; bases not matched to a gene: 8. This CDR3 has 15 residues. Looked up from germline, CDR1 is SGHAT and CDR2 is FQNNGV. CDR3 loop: CASSLVGLVGAEQFF. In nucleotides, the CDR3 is TGTGCCAGCAGCTTAGTGGGACTAGTGGGAGCTGAGCAGTTCTTC. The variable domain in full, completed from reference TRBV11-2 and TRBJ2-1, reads EAGVAQSPRYKIIEKRQSVAFWCNPISGHATLYWYQQILGQGPKLLIQFQNNGVVDDSQLPKDRFSAERLKGVDSTLKIQPAKLEDSAVYLCASSLVGLVGAEQFFGPGTRLTVL.

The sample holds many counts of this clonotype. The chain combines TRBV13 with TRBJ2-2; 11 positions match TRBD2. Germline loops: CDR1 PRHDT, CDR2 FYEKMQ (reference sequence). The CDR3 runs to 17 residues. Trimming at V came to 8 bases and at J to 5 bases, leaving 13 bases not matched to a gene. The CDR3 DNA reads TGTGCCAGCTCCACTAGCGGGAGACCGGAAAGAACCGGGGAGCTGTTTTTT. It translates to CASSTSGRPERTGELFF.